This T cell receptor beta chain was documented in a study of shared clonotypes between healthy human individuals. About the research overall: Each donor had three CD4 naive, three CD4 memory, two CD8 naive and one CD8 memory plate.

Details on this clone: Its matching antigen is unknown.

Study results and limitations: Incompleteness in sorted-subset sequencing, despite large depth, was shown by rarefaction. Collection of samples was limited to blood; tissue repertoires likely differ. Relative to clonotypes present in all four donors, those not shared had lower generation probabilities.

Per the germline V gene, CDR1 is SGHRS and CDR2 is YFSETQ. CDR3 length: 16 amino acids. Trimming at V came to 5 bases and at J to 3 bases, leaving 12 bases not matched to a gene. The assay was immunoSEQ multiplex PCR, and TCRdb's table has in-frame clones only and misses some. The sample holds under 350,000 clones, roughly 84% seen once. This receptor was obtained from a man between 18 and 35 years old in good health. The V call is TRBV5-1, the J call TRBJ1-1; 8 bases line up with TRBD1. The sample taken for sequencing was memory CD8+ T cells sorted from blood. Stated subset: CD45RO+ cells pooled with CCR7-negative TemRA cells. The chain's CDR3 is CASRPRTGLRYTEAFF. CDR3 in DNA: TGCGCCAGCAGACCGCGGACAGGGCTCCGGTACACTGAAGCTTTCTTT.